A selection of T cell receptor beta chains follows, all from one sample in a study of long-term antiretroviral therapy in people with HIV. Profiled with immunoSEQ multiplex PCR; TCRdb holds only in-frame clones, not every one. Of about 35,000 clones in the sample, 65% to 75% are singletons; the top ten hold around 3%. The material was unsorted PBMCs, obtained 3 years after starting antiretroviral therapy. All receptors come from a man in his fifties with HIV. Each CDR3 is given with its conserved first and last residue. Size tells how often a clone was seen (once, few, many) or the class of an expanded clone, and some rows leave it out.

CASSLGATYNEQFF,TRBV7-6,NA,TRBJ2-1
CASSVGSLSYNEQFF,TRBV9,NA,TRBJ2-1
CASSLSGGVLQETQYF,TRBV7-2,NA,TRBJ2-5
CASSVTGRDTEAFF,TRBV2,NA,TRBJ1-1
CASSNQRTGSVYGYTF,TRBV19,few,TRBJ1-2
CASSLAREDEQFF,TRBV7-2,NA,TRBJ2-1
CASSLGSGKAFF,TRBV11-2,NA,TRBJ1-1
CASSEYPGSSYEQYF,TRBV25-1,NA,TRBJ2-7
CASSATDQPQHF,TRBV9,NA,TRBJ1-5
CASNPGQVYTEAFF,TRBV19,NA,TRBJ1-1
CASKEGLGEQFF,TRBV27,few,TRBJ2-1
CASSVGVGQGLPGEQFF,TRBV9,few,TRBJ2-1
CASSIGLGLPHQETQYF,TRBV19,NA,TRBJ2-5
CASSPGGTSYEQYF,TRBV11-3,NA,TRBJ2-7
CSARTSDTQYF,TRBV20-1,NA,TRBJ2-3
CASSSGSGAGYEQYF,TRBV7-3,NA,TRBJ2-7
CASSLGATGETQYF,TRBV5-6,NA,TRBJ2-5
CASSYPRDTGANVLTF,TRBV6-6,NA,TRBJ2-6
CASRGRGGGQQYF,TRBV7-2,NA,TRBJ2-7